This passage covers 23 T cell receptor beta chains from one sample sequenced in a study of vaccination effects on CD4 cells after COVID-19. The culture ran for around nine days, and then CD4+ T cells were isolated. Their specific antigens are unknown. Some clones are missing from TCRdb's copy, which holds only in-frame ones; the method was immunoSEQ multiplex PCR. The data show approximately 46,000 clones, roughly 80% seen once. The specimen was CD4+ T cells from PBMCs cultured without peptide, collected before COVID-19 vaccination. All receptors come from a human donor who had a prior SARS-CoV-2 infection.

This chain connects TRBV29-1 to TRBJ1-1, with a tentative D call TRBD1 (5 bases). Germline CDR1 is SQVTM and CDR2 is ANQGSEA. V was pared by 7 bases and J by 4 bases, with 22 bases between. CDR3 length equals 15 residues. The CDR3 sequence is CSARGGELRRTEAFF. Here the CDR3 DNA reads TGCAGCGCCCGAGGAGGGGAACTACGGCGCACTGAAGCTTTCTTT.

Notes on this clone: The junction departs from the called germline gene at one end, perhaps through a read error. This chain links TRBV30 with TRBJ2-7; D not certain. CDR3 length equals 12 residues. Germline-derived CDR1 and CDR2 are GTSNPN and SVGIG (reference sequence). The CDR3 sequence is CAWSVRSPLGLF. CDR3 bases: TGTGCCTGGAGTGTACGTAGCCCCCTTGGTCTCTTC. The full variable domain, rest sourced from reference TRBV30 and TRBJ2-7, is SQTIHQWPATLVQPVGSPLSLECTVEGTSNPNLYWYRQAAGRGLQLLFYSVGIGQISSEVPQNLSASRPQDRQFILSSKKLLLSDSGFYLCAWSVRSPLGLFGPGTRLTVT.

CDR3 coding DNA: TGTGCCACCAGTGACCCCGGACAGGGTCCTGGCACGCAGTATTTT. Its translation: CATSDPGQGPGTQYF. The rearrangement uses TRBV24-1 and TRBJ2-3, with 8 bases lining up with TRBD1. The CDR3 contains 15 residues. V was clipped by 4 bases and J by 9 bases; unmatched bases: 11. Germline loops: CDR1 KGHDR, CDR2 SFDVKD.

The rearrangement links TRBV12-5 to TRBJ1-3; D is unclear. Germline loops: CDR1 LGHNT, CDR2 FRNRAP. V was pared by 6 bases and J by 0 bases, with 21 bases between. This CDR3 is built from 18 residues. The CDR3 nucleotides are TGTGCTAGTGGACCGTCCTATGGGATGGGCCTCTCTGGAAACACCATATATTTT. It codes for CASGPSYGMGLSGNTIYF.

The CDR3 coding sequence is TGTGCCAGCAGCGCCACAGGGGCCGCGTACGAGCAGTACTTC. Translated: CASSATGAAYEQYF. The chain combines TRBV7-2 with TRBJ2-7, with TRBD1 matching 7 bases. After removal of 5 bases from V and 4 bases from J, the junction contained 8 bases not matched to a gene. Germline assignment: CDR1 SGHTA and CDR2 FQGNSA. This CDR3 has 14 residues.

The chain links TRBV9 to TRBJ1-4, with TRBD1 matching 8 bases. CDR3 length equals 16 residues. The germline V gene has CDR1 SGDLS and CDR2 YYNGEE. V lost 3 bases and J lost 7; bases outside the gene matches: 11. As DNA, the CDR3 is TGTGCCAGCAGCGGACCTCAGGGGGCGCGTGCTGAAAAACTGTTTTTT. The encoded protein is CASSGPQGARAEKLFF.

The chain has TRBV5-4 and TRBJ1-1; D possibly corresponds to TRBD1 (5 bases). Germline CDR1 is SGHNT and CDR2 is YYREEE (reference sequence). CDR3 length: 15 amino acids. Trimming took off 4 bases at V and 2 bases at J, with 15 bases between the two ends. CDR3 region: CASSTRTGPNTEAFF. CDR3 DNA sequence: TGTGCCAGCAGCACCCGGACGGGGCCCAACACTGAAGCTTTCTTT.

The genes are TRBV5-4 and TRBJ2-7; 9 nucleotides line up with TRBD1. The CDR3 is 15 residues long. Germline lookup yields CDR1 SGHNT and CDR2 YYREEE (reference sequence). Trimming removed 4 bases from V and 1 base from J; junction bases left unmatched: 6. The CDR3 here is CASSDGQGSSYEQYF. The DNA for the CDR3 is TGTGCCAGCAGCGACGGACAGGGGAGTTCCTACGAGCAGTACTTC. Supplemented by reference TRBV5-4 and TRBJ2-7, the full variable domain reads ETGVTQSPTHLIKTRGQQVTLRCSSQSGHNTVSWYQQALGQGPQFIFQYYREEENGRGNFPPRFSGLQFPNYSSELNVNALELDDSALYLCASSDGQGSSYEQYFGPGTRLTVT.

This rearrangement joins TRBV5-1 to TRBJ2-2; TRBD2 might be the D (6 bases). The CDR3 has 15 residues. Per germline, CDR1 SGHRS and CDR2 YFSETQ. Trimming stripped 0 bases from V and 10 bases from J, with 16 bases between. The CDR3 nucleotides read TGCGCCAGCAGCTTGGGTCTAGCGTGGTACGAGGAGCTGTTTTTT. Translated, it gives CASSLGLAWYEELFF.

The rearrangement uses TRBV4-2 and TRBJ2-7; D is unclear. CDR1 is LGHNA and CDR2 is YNFKEQ in the germline V gene. The CDR3 runs 16 residues. The V and J ends lost 5 bases and 3 bases respectively, with 20 bases between them. The CDR3 reads CASSKNDAFKGYEQYF. The DNA for the CDR3 is TGTGCCAGCAGCAAAAACGACGCCTTTAAGGGCTACGAGCAGTACTTC.

This clone showed up just a few times. This chain connects TRBV7-2 to TRBJ2-7; no firm D call. Germline loops: CDR1 SGHTA, CDR2 FQGNSA. The CDR3 spans 16 residues. The V gene lost 2 bases and the J gene lost 3 bases, with 17 bases spanning the gap. CDR3 DNA sequence: TGTGCCAGCAGCTTAACCGGTCCCAAGCCCAACTACGAGCAGTACTTC. Translation gives CASSLTGPKPNYEQYF.

The chain recombines TRBV6-2 or TRBV6-3 with TRBJ1-5, with TRBD1 identical over 7 bases. V shed 6 bases and J 5 bases; nucleotides not matched to a gene: 4. From germline, CDR1 is MNHEY and CDR2 SVGEGT. The CDR3 extends over 13 amino acids. The CDR3 loop is CASSRDRHQPQHF. For the CDR3, the DNA is TGTGCCAGCAGCCGGGACAGACATCAGCCCCAGCATTTT.

CDR3 amino acids: CASSRLDGNTIYF. The CDR3 region has the DNA TGTGCCAGCAGCCGTCTGGACGGAAACACCATATATTTT. The chain uses TRBV6-5 and TRBJ1-3, with D unclear. Germline loops: CDR1 MNHEY, CDR2 SVGAGI. The CDR3 covers 13 residues. The V end was cut by 6 bases, the J end by 4 bases, with 10 bases between.

The chain recombines TRBV2 with TRBJ1-5, with D possibly TRBD1 on 6 matching bases. This CDR3 region has 13 residues. Looked up from germline, CDR1 is SNHLY and CDR2 is FYNNEI. The V gene lost 6 bases and the J gene lost 4 bases, with 10 bases spanning the gap. Written as DNA, the CDR3 is TGTGCCAGCAGAGGACAGACAAATCAGCCCCAGCATTTT. It translates to CASRGQTNQPQHF.

The gene calls are TRBV7-2 and TRBJ1-2; D gene uncertain. Germline CDR1 SGHTA, CDR2 FQGNSA. This CDR3 has 13 amino acids. V was trimmed by 2 bases and J by 2 bases, leaving 6 bases between them. The CDR3 sequence: CASSLRSNYGYTF. CDR3 bases: TGTGCCAGCAGCTTAAGATCGAACTATGGCTACACCTTC.

The genes are TRBV6-5 and TRBJ1-1, with D possibly TRBD1 on 6 matching bases. V was pared by 8 bases and J by 6 bases, with 13 bases between. The CDR3 is 12 amino acids. CDR1 and CDR2 from the germline V gene are MNHEY and SVGAGI. This CDR3 is CASGGRRAEAFF. The CDR3 bases are TGTGCCAGCGGGGGGCGGAGGGCTGAAGCTTTCTTT.

V gene TRBV5-6 combines with J gene TRBJ2-1, with D hard to call. The CDR3 sequence is 11 residues long. Germline CDR1 is SGHDT and CDR2 is YYEEEE. With 4 bases removed from V and 10 bases from J, the gap between germline ends came to 9 bases. The CDR3 DNA sequence: TGTGCCAGCAGCCGCAATGAGGAGCAGTTCTTC. Translating gives CASSRNEEQFF.

The J gene is TRBJ1-5, the V gene TRBV12-3 or TRBV12-4, with D hard to call. V was pared by 6 bases and J by 7 bases, with 10 bases between. The CDR3 is made up of 12 amino acids. CDR3 DNA sequence: TGTGCCAGCAGCTGGCCTCGCCAGCCCCAGCATTTT. Residues: CASSWPRQPQHF.

V and J are TRBV20-1 and TRBJ1-1, with D possibly being TRBD1 (6 bases). Germline CDR1 and CDR2: DFQATT and SNEGSKA (reference sequence). The CDR3 has 11 residues. Deletions cut 6 bases from V and 10 bases from J, with 15 bases between. CDR3 coding DNA: TGCAGTGCCGAACAGGACAGTGGAGCTTTCTTT. Translated, it gives CSAEQDSGAFF.

V usage is TRBV30 and J usage is TRBJ1-1; tentatively, D is TRBD1 (6 bases). Per the germline V gene, CDR1 is GTSNPN and CDR2 is SVGIG (reference sequence). The CDR3 has 14 amino acids. V lost 1 base to trimming and J lost 2 bases, with 11 bases between them. The CDR3 DNA reads as TGTGCCTGGAGTGGACAGGCCTTAAACACTGAAGCTTTCTTT. It codes for CAWSGQALNTEAFF.

This clone was picked up a small number of times. The J gene is TRBJ1-6, the V gene TRBV12-3 or TRBV12-4, with D tentatively TRBD1 (6 bases). The CDR3 length is 13 residues. V gave up 3 bases and J gave up 8 bases, with 8 bases separating them. CDR3: CASSLGAYSPLHF. CDR3 bases: TGTGCCAGCAGTTTGGGGGCCTATTCACCCCTCCACTTT.

The chain joins TRBV7-3 to TRBJ2-3; D call uncertain. CDR1 and CDR2 from the germline V gene are SGHTA and FQGTGA. Deletions cut 5 bases from V and 2 bases from J, with 11 bases between. The CDR3 totals 14 residues. The CDR3: CASSQSGVTDTQYF. For the CDR3, the DNA is TGTGCCAGCAGCCAATCAGGAGTCACAGATACGCAGTATTTT.

The V gene is TRBV6-6, the J gene TRBJ2-7; a possible D gene is TRBD1 (6 bases). Germline CDR1 and CDR2: MNHNY and SVGAGI (reference sequence). Trimming removed 6 bases at V and 2 bases at J, with 11 bases between. The CDR3 is 13 residues long. CDR3 sequence (DNA): TGTGCCAGCAGCCAAACAGGGACCTACGAGCAGTACTTC. Amino acid sequence: CASSQTGTYEQYF.